One and the same sample provided the 17 T cell receptor beta chains below, sequenced in a study of blood T cell repertoires in COVID-19. Clones were sequenced by immunoSEQ multiplex PCR, and TCRdb holds only the in-frame ones, with some missing. In the table there are about 160,000 clones, 80% to 90% of which are singletons. What was sequenced was peripheral blood. The receptor set was obtained from a man aged 18 to 30 with COVID-19, enrolled during active disease.

The chain carries TRBV7-2 and TRBJ2-1, with 10 nucleotides matching TRBD2. After removal of 3 bases from V and 1 base from J, the junction contained 0 bases not matched to a gene. The length of the CDR3 is 15 residues. Germline CDR1 SGHTA, CDR2 FQGNSA. CDR3 in DNA: TGTGCCAGCAGCTTGGGACTAGCGTCCTACAATGAGCAGTTCTTC. It specifies CASSLGLASYNEQFF.

This clone was picked up a small number of times. The junction does not match germline at one end; this may be a read error. This chain connects TRBV5-6 to TRBJ1-4; TRBD1 is a possible D gene (5 bases). The CDR3 consists of 13 residues. Germline V gene sequence: CDR1 SGHDT, CDR2 YYEEEE. The CDR3 sequence is CASSPVGRKGLLF. DNA of the CDR3: TGTGCCAGCAGCCCGGTGGGCCGAAAGGGACTGCTTTTT. The variable domain in full, completed from reference TRBV5-6 and TRBJ1-4, reads DAGVTQSPTHLIKTRGQQVTLRCSPKSGHDTVSWYQQALGQGPQFIFQYYEEEERQRGNFPDRFSGHQFPNYSSELNVNALLLGDSALYLCASSPVGRKGLLFGSGTQLSVL.

In nucleotides, the CDR3 is TGTGCCAGCAGTGACATTTCCTCCTACACAGATACGCAGTATTTT. It specifies CASSDISSYTDTQYF. The chain recombines TRBV6-1 with TRBJ2-3; D ambiguous. V shed 3 bases and J shed 2 bases, with 12 bases lying between them. Germline V gives CDR1 MNHNS, CDR2 SASEGT. This CDR3 region has 15 residues.

J is TRBJ2-2 and V is TRBV7-9, with 9 bases lining up with TRBD1. CDR1 and CDR2 (germline): SEHNR, FQNEAQ (reference sequence). The CDR3 has 17 residues. J was trimmed by 5 bases and V by 3 bases; bases with no gene match: 10. The CDR3 reads CASSFYPRQGGTGELFF. The DNA for the CDR3 is TGTGCCAGCAGCTTTTATCCGAGACAGGGGGGTACCGGGGAGCTGTTTTTT.

This chain uses TRBV3-1 (or the pseudogene TRBV3-2) with TRBJ2-5; a possible D gene is TRBD1 (5 bases). Germline V lookup: CDR1 LGHDT, CDR2 YNNKEL (reference sequence). V lost 3 bases to trimming and J lost 1 base, with 18 bases between them. The CDR3 length is 17 residues. The CDR3 spells CASSHHQGGPSQETQYF. The CDR3 DNA sequence: TGTGCCAGCAGCCATCATCAGGGTGGCCCCTCCCAAGAGACCCAGTACTTC.

This clone was found once. The gene calls are TRBV10-3 and TRBJ2-3, with D maybe TRBD1 (6 bases). CDR1 is ENHRY and CDR2 is SYGVKD in the germline V gene. The CDR3 has 12 amino acids. Deletions cut 3 bases from V and 5 bases from J, with 6 bases between. CDR3 sequence: CAISEGGDTQYF. CDR3 coding DNA: TGTGCCATCAGTGAAGGGGGAGATACGCAGTATTTT.

This clone was observed once. The rearrangement uses TRBV9 and TRBJ2-1, with 7 nucleotides matching TRBD2. V trimming: 4 bases; J trimming: 7 bases; junction bases outside the gene matches: 11. The CDR3 extends over 15 amino acids. Germline CDR1 and CDR2: SGDLS and YYNGEE. Here the CDR3 DNA reads TGTGCCAGCAGCCCTGAGGGGACTACCGTAAATGAGCAGTTCTTC. This sequence encodes CASSPEGTTVNEQFF.

This chain links TRBV7-2 with TRBJ2-2; 16 bases fit TRBD2. CDR1 and CDR2 from the germline V gene are SGHTA and FQGNSA. J gave up 7 bases and V 0 bases, and 11 bases lay outside the gene matches. The CDR3 is 20 residues long. Written as DNA, the CDR3 is TGTGCCAGCAGCTTAGCGGTCCCGGGACTAGCGGGAGGGCCTGGCGGGGAGCTGTTTTTT. Protein sequence: CASSLAVPGLAGGPGGELFF. Using reference TRBV7-2 and TRBJ2-2 for the parts outside the CDR3, the full variable domain is GAGVSQSPSNKVTEKGKDVELRCDPISGHTALYWYRQSLGQGLEFLIYFQGNSAPDKSGLPSDRFSAERTGGSVSTLTIQRTQQEDSAVYLCASSLAVPGLAGGPGGELFFGEGSRLTVL.

The J gene is TRBJ2-5, the V gene TRBV28; 9 nucleotides align to TRBD1. From germline, CDR1 is MDHEN and CDR2 SYDVKM. The CDR3 is made up of 18 amino acids. The V segment lost 1 base and the J segment 3 bases; nucleotides outside the gene matches: 12. CDR3 nucleotides: TGTGCCAGCAGTTTATTGATCAACAGGGGGCGTGAGAAAGAGACCCAGTACTTC. It translates to CASSLLINRGREKETQYF.

This CDR3 is CASSVGGPQYF. CDR3 nucleotides: TGTGCCAGCAGTGTCGGGGGGCCCCAGTACTTC. The chain is built from TRBV2 and TRBJ2-7, with D perhaps matching TRBD2 (7 bases). The CDR3 spans 11 residues. The V gene lost 4 bases and the J gene lost 10 bases, with 11 bases spanning the gap. Germline V CDR1 and CDR2: SNHLY, FYNNEI.

CDR3 nucleotide sequence: TGTGCCAGCAGCTTAGGACAGCGCACAGATACGCAGTATTTT. It encodes CASSLGQRTDTQYF. V gene TRBV7-8 combines with J gene TRBJ2-3; D may be TRBD1 (5 bases). The germline V and J ends were trimmed by 1 base and 1 base, with 6 bases remaining between them. Looked up from germline, CDR1 is SGHVS and CDR2 is FQNEAQ. The CDR3 extends over 14 amino acids.

The rearrangement joins TRBV14 to TRBJ2-7; 8 bases match TRBD1. Trimming cost V 4 bases and J 1 base; bases outside gene matches: 6. Germline CDR1 and CDR2: SGHDN and FVKESK. The CDR3 runs 15 residues. The CDR3 protein is CASSRSGQGSYEQYF. The CDR3 DNA follows: TGTGCCAGCAGCCGGTCCGGACAGGGATCCTACGAGCAGTACTTC.

This clone appeared a few times. V usage is TRBV19 and J usage is TRBJ1-6, with D hard to call. Germline CDR1 and CDR2: LNHDA and SQIVND (reference sequence). The CDR3 is 15 amino acids. Trimming took 7 bases from V and 7 from J, leaving 17 bases between them. CDR3 bases: TGTGCCAGTACTATGGGGAGGCAAGACAATTCACCCCTCCACTTT. Amino acids: CASTMGRQDNSPLHF. Full variable domain (rest looked up from reference TRBV19 and TRBJ1-6): DGGITQSPKYLFRKEGQNVTLSCEQNLNHDAMYWYRQDPGQGLRLIYYSQIVNDFQKGDIAEGYSVSREKKESFPLTVTSAQKNPTAFYLCASTMGRQDNSPLHFGNGTRLTVT.

This clone was seen a few times. This chain links TRBV18 with TRBJ2-7; the D is unclear. Trimming took 1 base from V and 4 from J, leaving 8 bases between them. The CDR3 contains 13 residues. Germline values: CDR1 KGHSH, CDR2 LQKENI. The CDR3 DNA follows: TGTGCCAGCTCACCACTACAACCATACGAGCAGTACTTC. Translated, it gives CASSPLQPYEQYF.

This chain connects TRBV7-8 to TRBJ2-5; TRBD2 matches at 9 bases. The CDR3 spans 15 residues. V shed 2 bases and J 2 bases; nucleotides not matched to a gene: 3. Looked up from germline, CDR1 is SGHVS and CDR2 is FQNEAQ. The CDR3 DNA sequence: TGTGCCAGCAGCTTATGGCGGGAGGGACAAGAGACCCAGTACTTC. It codes for CASSLWREGQETQYF. Full variable domain (missing parts from reference TRBV7-8 and TRBJ2-5): GAGVSQSPRYKVAKRGQDVALRCDPISGHVSLFWYQQALGQGPEFLTYFQNEAQLDKSGLPSDRFFAERPEGSVSTLKIQRTQQEDSAVYLCASSLWREGQETQYFGPGTRLLVL.

The V gene is TRBV5-1, the J gene TRBJ2-5; a weak D match, TRBD1 (7 bases). The CDR3 spans 14 residues. Per the germline V gene, CDR1 is SGHRS and CDR2 is YFSETQ. V was shortened by 9 bases and J by 3 bases, with 18 bases between the two germline ends. The CDR3 DNA reads as TGCGCCACCACCCAGGAGGGGGCTGAAGAGACCCAGTACTTC. Translating it yields CATTQEGAEETQYF.

V is TRBV9 and J is TRBJ2-5, with 12 nucleotides matching TRBD1. This CDR3 is built from 16 residues. The V gene end was trimmed by 3 bases and the J gene end by 3 bases; junction bases not matched to a gene: 6. Germline lookup yields CDR1 SGDLS and CDR2 YYNGEE. The CDR3 region is CASSEVGQGAKETQYF. The CDR3 DNA is TGTGCCAGCAGCGAAGTGGGACAGGGGGCAAAAGAGACCCAGTACTTC.